The clone carrying this T cell receptor (beta chain) was observed a handful of times. The antigen is not known. These data are taken from a study of T-cell memory formation after mild COVID-19. At the level of the study: Clusters were largely donor specific.

TCRdb reanalysed the 5' RACE reads using MiXCR and keeps one entry per CDR3 protein. The data show some 150,000 distinct CDR3 sequences, with about 25% seen just once and around 22% held by the top ten. General observations from the study: Several responding clones turned up in pre-infection memory, indicating that cross-reactive memory may have taken part. The study found contracting CD4+ clones mainly in CM and EM and contracting CD8+ clones in EMRA. Clones shrinking from day 15 to 85 showed even CD4/CD8 mixes; later expanders tilted CD4+.

CDR1 and CDR2 (germline): MNHNY, SVGAGI (reference sequence). This CDR3 comprises 15 residues. V shed 1 base and J 4 bases; nucleotides not matched to a gene: 3. The genes are TRBV6-6 and TRBJ2-5, with 10 bases that match TRBD1. Sequenced: PBMCs or a T cell subset sorted from them (not recorded which). The clonotype comes from an adult woman who had mild COVID-19 (a few samples of this study predate the infection). Cell type and time point are not known. For the CDR3, the DNA is TGTGCCAGCAGTTACTTCGACAGGGGGCGAGAGACCCAGTACTTC. Its protein product is CASSYFDRGRETQYF.